The clone carrying this T cell receptor beta chain appeared a few times. The target antigen is unknown. This entry is derived from a study of T cells after yellow fever vaccination. There are 16 residues in the CDR3. Trimming cost V 0 bases and J 9 bases; bases outside gene matches: 11. UMIs and a universal primer site were added when TCR cDNA was made by 5'RACE template switching. TCRdb re-called the 5' RACE reads with MiXCR, one entry per CDR3 protein. Of approximately 130,000 distinct CDR3 sequences in the sample, roughly 15% were seen once. Study results and caveats: Sorted repertoires could include abundant contaminating clonotypes from bulk cells.

Specimen: CD8+ T cells sorted from PBMCs, collected 5 days after the yellow fever booster vaccination. V gene TRBV12-3 or TRBV12-4 combines with J gene TRBJ2-1; 7 bases line up with TRBD1. This sequence was found in a man aged 18 to 30 who received the YFV17D yellow fever vaccine. The CDR3 sequence: CASSLAATGPVCEQFF. The CDR3 DNA reads as TGTGCCAGCAGTTTAGCGGCGACAGGGCCGGTCTGTGAGCAGTTCTTC.